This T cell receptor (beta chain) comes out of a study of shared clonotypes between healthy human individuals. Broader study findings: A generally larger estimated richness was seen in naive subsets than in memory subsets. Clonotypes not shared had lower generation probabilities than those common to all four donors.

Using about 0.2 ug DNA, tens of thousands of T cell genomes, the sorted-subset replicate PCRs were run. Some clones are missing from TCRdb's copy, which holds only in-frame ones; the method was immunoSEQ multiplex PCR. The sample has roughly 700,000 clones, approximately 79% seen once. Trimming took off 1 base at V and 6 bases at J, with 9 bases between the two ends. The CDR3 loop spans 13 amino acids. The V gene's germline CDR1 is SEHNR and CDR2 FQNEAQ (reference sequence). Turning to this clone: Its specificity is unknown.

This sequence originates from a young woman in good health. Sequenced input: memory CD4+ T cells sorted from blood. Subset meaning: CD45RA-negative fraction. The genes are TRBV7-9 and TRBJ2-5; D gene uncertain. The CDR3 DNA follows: TGTGCCAGCAGCTTAGATGGGGTGCAGACCCAGTACTTC. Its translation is CASSLDGVQTQYF.